This entry features one T cell receptor beta chain sequence. Amplification used 60 Vbeta primers and 13 Jbeta primers. The assay was immunoSEQ multiplex PCR, and TCRdb's table has in-frame clones only and misses some. The sample lists over 150,000 clones; around four fifths were seen once. The data were obtained in a study of cytomegalovirus exposure and HLA in healthy donors. V shed 1 base and J shed 3 bases, with 15 bases lying between them. The CDR3 contains 16 residues. Germline V gene data show CDR1 as SGHRS and CDR2 as YFSETQ. The clonotype originates from a woman in her 50s in good health and CMV-seronegative. The sample consisted of PBMCs. The V gene is TRBV5-1, the J gene TRBJ2-3; tentative D call: TRBD2 (7 bases). CDR3 sequence reads: CASSLLGGAVTDTQYF. The DNA for the CDR3 is TGCGCCAGCAGCTTGTTGGGGGGGGCTGTTACAGATACGCAGTATTTT.